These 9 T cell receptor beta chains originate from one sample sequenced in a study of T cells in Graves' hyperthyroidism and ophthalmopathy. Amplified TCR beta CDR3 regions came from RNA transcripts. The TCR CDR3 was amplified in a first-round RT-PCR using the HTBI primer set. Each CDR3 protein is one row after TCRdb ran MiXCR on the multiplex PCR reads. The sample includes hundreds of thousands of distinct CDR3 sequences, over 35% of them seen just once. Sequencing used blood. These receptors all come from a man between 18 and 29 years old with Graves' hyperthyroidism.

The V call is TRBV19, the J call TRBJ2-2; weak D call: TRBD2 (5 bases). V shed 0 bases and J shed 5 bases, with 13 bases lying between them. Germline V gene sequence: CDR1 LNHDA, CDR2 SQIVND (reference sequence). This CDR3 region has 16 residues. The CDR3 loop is CASSIDGEWGTGELFF. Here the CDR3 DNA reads TGTGCCAGTAGTATAGATGGGGAGTGGGGTACCGGGGAGCTGTTTTTT.

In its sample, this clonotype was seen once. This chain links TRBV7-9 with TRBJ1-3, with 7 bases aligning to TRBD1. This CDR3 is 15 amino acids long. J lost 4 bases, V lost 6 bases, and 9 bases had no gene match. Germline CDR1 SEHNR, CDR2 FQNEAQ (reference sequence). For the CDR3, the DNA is TGTGCCAGCAGATCAAGACAGGACAGGGGAAACACCATATATTTT. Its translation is CASRSRQDRGNTIYF.

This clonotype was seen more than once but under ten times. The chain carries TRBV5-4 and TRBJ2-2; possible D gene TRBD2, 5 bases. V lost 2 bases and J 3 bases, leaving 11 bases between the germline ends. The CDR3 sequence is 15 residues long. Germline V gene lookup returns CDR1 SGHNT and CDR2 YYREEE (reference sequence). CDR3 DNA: TGTGCCAGCAGCTTACCTAGCCTCTACACCGGGGAGCTGTTTTTT. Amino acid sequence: CASSLPSLYTGELFF.

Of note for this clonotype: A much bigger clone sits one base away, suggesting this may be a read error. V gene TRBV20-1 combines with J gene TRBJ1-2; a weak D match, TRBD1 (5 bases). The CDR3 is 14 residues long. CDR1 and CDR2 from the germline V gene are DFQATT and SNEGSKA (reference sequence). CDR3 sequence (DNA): TGCAGTGCTAGAGATTCGAACAGGAGGGATGGCTACGCCTTC. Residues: CSARDSNRRDGYAF.

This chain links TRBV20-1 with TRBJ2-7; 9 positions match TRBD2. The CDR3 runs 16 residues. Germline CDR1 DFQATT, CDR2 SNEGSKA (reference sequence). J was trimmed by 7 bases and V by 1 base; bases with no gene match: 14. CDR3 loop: CSARGLASGDIWEQYF. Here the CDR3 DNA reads TGCAGTGCTAGAGGGCTGGCTAGCGGGGATATCTGGGAGCAGTACTTC.

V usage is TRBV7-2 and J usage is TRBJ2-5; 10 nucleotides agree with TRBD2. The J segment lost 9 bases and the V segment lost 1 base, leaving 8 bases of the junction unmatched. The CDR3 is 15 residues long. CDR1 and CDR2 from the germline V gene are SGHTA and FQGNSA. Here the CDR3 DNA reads TGTGCCAGCAGCTTAGTAACTAGCGGGACAGGCTCCCAGTACTTC. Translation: CASSLVTSGTGSQYF.

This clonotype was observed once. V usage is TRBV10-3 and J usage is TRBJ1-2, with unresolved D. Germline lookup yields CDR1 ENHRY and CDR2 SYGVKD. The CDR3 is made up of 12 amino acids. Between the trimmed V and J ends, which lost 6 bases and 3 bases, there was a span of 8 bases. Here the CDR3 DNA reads TGTGCCATCAGCGAGGAGGACTATGGCTACACCTTC. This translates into CAISEEDYGYTF.

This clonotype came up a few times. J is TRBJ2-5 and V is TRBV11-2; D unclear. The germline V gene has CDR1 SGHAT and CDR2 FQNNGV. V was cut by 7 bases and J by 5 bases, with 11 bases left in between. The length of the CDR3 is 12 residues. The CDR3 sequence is CASKTPFETQYF. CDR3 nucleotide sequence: TGTGCCAGCAAGACGCCCTTTGAGACCCAGTACTTC. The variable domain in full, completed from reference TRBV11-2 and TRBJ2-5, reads EAGVAQSPRYKIIEKRQSVAFWCNPISGHATLYWYQQILGQGPKLLIQFQNNGVVDDSQLPKDRFSAERLKGVDSTLKIQPAKLEDSAVYLCASKTPFETQYFGPGTRLLVL.

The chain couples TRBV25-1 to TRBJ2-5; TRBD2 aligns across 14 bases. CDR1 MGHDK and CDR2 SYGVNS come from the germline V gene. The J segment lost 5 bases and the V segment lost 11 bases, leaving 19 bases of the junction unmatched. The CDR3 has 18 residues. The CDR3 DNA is TGTGCCTGGAGCCCCCCCGGACTAGCGGGAGGAGGAGGGGAGACCCAGTACTTC. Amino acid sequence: CAWSPPGLAGGGGETQYF.